This TCR beta chain appears in the sequencing data of a study of T cell responses to AZD1222 COVID-19 vaccine. General observations from the study: Recipients of AZD1222 seropositive at baseline numbered only 5 to 7. Nearly half of the spike-specific TCRs reportedly recognize variant regions that carry no mutations.

This clone has just one count. What it binds is unknown. The method was immunoSEQ multiplex PCR; TCRdb's version includes in-frame clones alone and lacks a portion of them. The data show 100,000 or so clones, roughly 89% seen once. Trimming took 5 bases from V and 2 from J; bases not matched to a gene: 9. The germline V gene has CDR1 SGHTA and CDR2 FQGNSA. The CDR3 contains 18 residues. The TCR comes from an adult in good health. The sample in question was peripheral blood, obtained on day 0 of AZD1222 vaccination. V is TRBV7-2 and J is TRBJ2-3; TRBD2 agrees at 14 bases. The CDR3 bases are TGTGCCAGCAGCCTTAGGACTAGCGGGGGGCTTGACACAGATACGCAGTATTTT. It encodes CASSLRTSGGLDTDTQYF.